This T cell receptor beta chain is drawn from a study of T cells in Graves' hyperthyroidism and ophthalmopathy. Germline CDR1 is SGHTS and CDR2 is YDEGEE. The germline V and J ends were trimmed by 10 bases and 2 bases, with 20 bases remaining between them. This CDR3 spans 15 amino acids. Patients counted as stable if ophthalmopathy did not develop within 18 months. This clonotype was picked up many times. RNA transcripts served as the template for amplifying TCR beta CDR3 regions. TCR CDR3 underwent first-round RT-PCR with the HTBI primer set. TCRdb re-called the multiplex PCR reads through MiXCR, storing one row per CDR3 protein. The table shows roughly 420,000 distinct CDR3 sequences, with around 15% occurring only once.

This clonotype originated in a woman aged 18-29 years with Graves' hyperthyroidism. Sequences were obtained from blood. This chain uses TRBV5-8 with TRBJ2-3; tentatively, D is TRBD1 or TRBD2 (6 bases each). The CDR3 loop is CADGGQTSFTDTQYF. CDR3 nucleotides: TGTGCCGATGGGGGGCAGACGAGCTTCACAGATACGCAGTATTTT.